This entry is about one TCR beta chain. This sample was included in a study of blood T cell repertoires in COVID-19. The overall study: Acute and convalescent COVID-19 samples came from the United States, Italy and Spain. The cDNA or gDNA used as material had been derived from T cells, B-cell-depleted T cells, or PBMCs.

Original processing notes: Amplified reference gene primers provided the basis for estimating nucleated cell counts. Produced via immunoSEQ multiplex PCR; TCRdb's table is partial and in-frame only. For V, J and clone size, that table is used; D and trimming come from the DNA. The sample has 55,000 to 75,000 clones, 82% seen once. V was pared by 0 bases and J by 9 bases, with 11 bases of the junction left unmatched. Germline CDR1 LGHNA, CDR2 YNFKEQ. The CDR3 has 16 residues. Sequencing was done on a sample of peripheral blood. This chain uses TRBV4-2 with TRBJ2-7; 10 nucleotides line up with TRBD2. The TCR was taken from a man at least 80 years old with active COVID-19. The CDR3 DNA follows: TGTGCCAGCAGCCAAGAAAATCAGCGGGAGGGCCGAGGGCAGTACTTC. This encodes CASSQENQREGRGQYF.